The 6 T cell receptor beta chains below all came from one sample that was sequenced in a study of T cells expressing NK-cell markers. TCRdb reprocessed the 5' RACE reads, keeping one entry per CDR3 protein, no DNA. The sample holds some 340,000 distinct CDR3 sequences. Sample: blood T cells: a sorted CD56 or NKG2C T cell subset, CD4+ or CD8+ T cells, or bulk PBMC T cells (not recorded which). All receptors come from a man aged 18-69 years in good health.

CDR3: CASSHGREPALTGELFF. This sequence joins TRBV6-5 and TRBJ2-2; TCRdb returns TRBD2, unconfirmable since there is no DNA. The CDR3 loop spans 17 amino acids. CDR1 MNHEY and CDR2 SVGAGI come from the germline V gene.

The V gene is TRBV21-1, the J gene TRBJ1-2; TCRdb's assignment of TRBD1 cannot be checked, as there is no DNA. TRBV21-1 is assigned pseudogene status. This CDR3 has 16 residues. This chain's CDR3 is CASKVGIVDPPHGYTF.

The chain couples TRBV2 to TRBJ1-2; the TCRdb call, TRBD1, lacks DNA for checking. The CDR3 loop spans 15 amino acids. Germline CDR1 and CDR2: SNHLY and FYNNEI. CDR3 protein: CASFYRDNRNYGYTF.

The rearrangement joins TRBV18 to TRBJ1-6; TCRdb's assignment of TRBD1 cannot be checked, as there is no DNA. Germline values: CDR1 KGHSH, CDR2 LQKENI. The CDR3 extends over 14 amino acids. The CDR3 spells CASSPGDGYSPLHF. Full variable domain (outside the CDR3, taken from reference TRBV18 and TRBJ1-6): NAGVMQNPRHLVRRRGQEARLRCSPMKGHSHVYWYRQLPEEGLKFMVYLQKENIIDESGMPKERFSAEFPKEGPSILRIQQVVRGDSAAYFCASSPGDGYSPLHFGNGTRLTVT.

The chain is built from TRBV4-1 and TRBJ2-1; checking the TCRdb D call of TRBD1 is not possible without DNA. The CDR3 is 17 amino acids. CDR1 MGHRA and CDR2 YSYEKL come from the germline V gene. This chain's CDR3 is CASSQGSGGPAYNEQFF.

The J gene is TRBJ2-1, the V gene TRBV24-1. The germline gives CDR1 KGHDR, CDR2 SFDVKD. The CDR3 is 11 amino acids. CDR3 sequence: CATSDFGEQFF.